This TCR beta chain was recovered during a study of T cells after yellow fever vaccination. A process of 5'RACE template switching, which added a universal primer site and UMIs, was used to make TCR cDNA. Using its own MiXCR run on the 5' RACE reads, TCRdb lists one record per CDR3 protein. Among about 26,000 distinct CDR3 sequences listed, around 4.3% were seen once. Study-wide findings and caveats: Abundant bulk-derived clonotypes could contaminate FACS-sorted repertoires. Of the clonotypes, a small share occurred in both CD4 and CD8 compartments. The authors detected almost none of the vaccine-responding clonotypes in sorted memory subsets on day 0.

The TCR comes from a man between 18 and 35 years old who received the YFV17D yellow fever vaccine. The specimen comprised PBMCs, either bulk or a sorted T-cell subset (CD4+, CD8+, memory, or dextramer-sorted; not recorded which), sampled on the day of the yellow fever booster vaccination.

The chain's CDR3 is CASTLSGGSYNEQFF. The CDR3 nucleotides are TGTGCCAGCACCCTTAGCGGGGGGAGCTACAATGAGCAGTTCTTC. The chain employs TRBV2 and TRBJ2-1; 10 bases align to TRBD2. CDR1 SNHLY and CDR2 FYNNEI come from the germline V gene. The CDR3 spans 15 residues. V shed 7 bases, J shed 3 bases, and the junction held 6 bases outside the gene matches.